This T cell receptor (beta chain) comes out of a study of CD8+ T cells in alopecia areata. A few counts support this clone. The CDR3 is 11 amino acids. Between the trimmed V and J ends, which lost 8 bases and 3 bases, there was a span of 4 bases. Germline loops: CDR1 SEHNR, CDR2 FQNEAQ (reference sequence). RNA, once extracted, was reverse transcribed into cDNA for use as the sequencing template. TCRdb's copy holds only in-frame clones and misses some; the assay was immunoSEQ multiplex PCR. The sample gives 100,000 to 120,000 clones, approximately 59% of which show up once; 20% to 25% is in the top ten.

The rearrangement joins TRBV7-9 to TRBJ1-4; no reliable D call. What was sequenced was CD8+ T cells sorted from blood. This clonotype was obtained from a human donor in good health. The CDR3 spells CASYANEKLFF. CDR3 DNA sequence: TGTGCCAGCTATGCTAATGAAAAACTGTTTTTT.